Sequencing of this T cell receptor (beta chain) was carried out in a study of shared clonotypes between healthy human individuals. At the level of the study: The cohort had a couple of women and a few men, ages 18 to 49.

TCRdb's copy holds only in-frame clones and misses some; the assay was immunoSEQ multiplex PCR. The table has about 490,000 clones, approximately 78% seen once. The J segment lost 8 bases and the V segment lost 5 bases, leaving 8 bases of the junction unmatched. This CDR3 spans 14 amino acids. The germline V gene has CDR1 SGHNT and CDR2 YENEEA. The TCR sequence derives from a woman aged 40-49 years in good health. Some clones in this sample may be carry-over from other donors' samples. V usage is TRBV11-3 and J usage is TRBJ2-2, with 7 bases identical to TRBD2. Sample: PBMCs. The CDR3, as DNA: TGTGCCAGCAGCCGGGGCGGGAGTGCTGGGGAGCTGTTTTTT. This gives the protein CASSRGGSAGELFF.